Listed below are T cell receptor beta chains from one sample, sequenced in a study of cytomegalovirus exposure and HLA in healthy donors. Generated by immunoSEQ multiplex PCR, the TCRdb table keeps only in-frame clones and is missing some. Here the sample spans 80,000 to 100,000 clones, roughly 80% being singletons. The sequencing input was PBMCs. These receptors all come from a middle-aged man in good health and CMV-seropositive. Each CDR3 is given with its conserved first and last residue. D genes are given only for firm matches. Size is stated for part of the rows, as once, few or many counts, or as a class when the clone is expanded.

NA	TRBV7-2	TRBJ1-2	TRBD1	CASSGGGTGKDGYTF	TGTGCCAGCAGCGGGGGTGGGACAGGGAAAGATGGCTACACCTTC
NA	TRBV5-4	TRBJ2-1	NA	CASSLSLGDYNEQFF	TGTGCCAGCAGCTTATCTCTCGGGGATTACAATGAGCAGTTCTTC
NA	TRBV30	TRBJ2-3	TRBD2	CAWSVIRQGGRDTQYF	TGTGCCTGGAGTGTAATTCGCCAGGGCGGGAGAGATACGCAGTATTTT
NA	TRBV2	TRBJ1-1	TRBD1	CASSEGQGKAFF	TGTGCCAGCAGTGAAGGACAGGGGAAAGCTTTCTTT
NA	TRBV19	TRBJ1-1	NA	CASTGQGYTEAFF	TGTGCCAGTACAGGGCAGGGATACACTGAAGCTTTCTTT
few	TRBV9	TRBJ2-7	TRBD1	CASSVGQGEGQYF	TGTGCCAGCAGCGTGGGCCAGGGGGAAGGGCAGTACTTC
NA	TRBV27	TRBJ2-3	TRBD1	CASSFRTSPTGISDTQYF	TGTGCCAGCAGTTTTAGGACCTCACCGACAGGGATCTCAGATACGCAGTATTTT
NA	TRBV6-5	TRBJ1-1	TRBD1	CASSYSRTGTEAFF	TGTGCCAGCAGTTACTCTAGGACAGGAACCGAAGCTTTCTTT
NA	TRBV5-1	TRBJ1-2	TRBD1	CASSLDTTGGKGGYTF	TGCGCCAGCAGCTTGGATACGACAGGGGGCAAGGGTGGCTACACCTTC
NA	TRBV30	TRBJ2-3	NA	CAWSVVPVDTQYF	TGTGCCTGGAGTGTAGTTCCGGTAGATACGCAGTATTTT
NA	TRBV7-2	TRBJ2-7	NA	CASSFPTGLHLYEQYF	TGTGCCAGCAGCTTTCCAACAGGGTTACATTTGTACGAGCAGTACTTC
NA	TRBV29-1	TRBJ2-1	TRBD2	CSVPRLAGGPRSYNEQFF	TGCAGCGTCCCCCGACTAGCGGGGGGGCCTCGGTCCTACAATGAGCAGTTCTTC
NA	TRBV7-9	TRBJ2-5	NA	CASTNPGEETQYF	TGTGCCAGCACCAACCCAGGGGAGGAGACCCAGTACTTC
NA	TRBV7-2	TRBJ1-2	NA	CASSSTGGNYGYTF	TGTGCCAGCAGCTCGACGGGAGGTAACTATGGCTACACCTTC
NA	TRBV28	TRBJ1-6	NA	CASSPLAGGTSPLHF	TGTGCCAGCAGCCCCCTTGCTGGGGGCACTTCACCCCTCCACTTT
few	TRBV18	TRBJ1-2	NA	CASSPGEQGRLDGYTF	TGTGCCAGCTCACCTGGGGAACAGGGACGCCTAGACGGCTACACCTTC
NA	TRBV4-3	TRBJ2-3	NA	CASSQDRGKALDTQYF	TGCGCCAGCAGCCAAGATCGGGGGAAAGCACTCGATACGCAGTATTTT
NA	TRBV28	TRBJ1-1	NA	CASSLVSAEAFF	TGTGCCAGCAGTTTGGTGAGCGCTGAAGCTTTCTTT
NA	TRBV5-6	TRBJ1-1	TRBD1	CASRDRVTNTEAFF	TGTGCCAGCAGGGACAGGGTCACCAACACTGAAGCTTTCTTT
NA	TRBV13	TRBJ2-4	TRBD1	CASSNRDRANIQHF	TGTGCCAGCAGCAACCGGGACAGGGCTAACATTCAGCACTTC
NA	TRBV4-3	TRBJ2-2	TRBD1	CASSQLAGTGNTGELFF	TGCGCCAGCAGCCAACTCGCCGGGACAGGCAACACCGGGGAGCTGTTTTTT
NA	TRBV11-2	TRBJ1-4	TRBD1	CASSLNPQGGEKLFF	TGTGCCAGCAGCTTAAACCCACAGGGGGGAGAAAAACTGTTTTTT
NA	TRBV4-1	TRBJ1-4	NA	CASSPGAGVNEKLFF	TGCGCCAGCAGCCCTGGGGCAGGGGTTAATGAAAAACTGTTTTTT
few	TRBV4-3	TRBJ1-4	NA	CASSRTENEKLFF	TGCGCCAGCAGCCGGACAGAAAATGAAAAACTGTTTTTT
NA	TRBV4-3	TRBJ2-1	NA	CASSQDGALGGEQFF	TGCGCCAGCAGCCAAGATGGGGCCCTGGGGGGAGAGCAGTTCTTC
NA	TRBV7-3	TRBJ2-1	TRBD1	CASSLYGPGTGTYNEQFF	TGTGCCAGCAGCTTATACGGACCTGGGACAGGGACCTACAATGAGCAGTTCTTC
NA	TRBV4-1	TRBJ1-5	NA	CASSQESGNQPQHF	TGCGCCAGCAGCCAAGAATCGGGGAATCAGCCCCAGCATTTT
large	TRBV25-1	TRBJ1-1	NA	CASSDDTFNTEAFF	TGTGCCAGCAGCGATGACACGTTCAACACTGAAGCTTTCTTT
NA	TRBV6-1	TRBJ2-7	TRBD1	CASSEGDRAFYEQYF	TGTGCCAGCAGTGAAGGTGACAGGGCTTTCTACGAGCAGTACTTC
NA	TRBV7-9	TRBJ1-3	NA	CASSEEGNTIYF	TGTGCCAGCAGCGAGGAAGGAAACACCATATATTTT
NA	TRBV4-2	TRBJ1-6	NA	CASSQGAGDNSPLHF	TGTGCCAGCAGCCAAGGGGCAGGGGATAATTCACCCCTCCACTTT
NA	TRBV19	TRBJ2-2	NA	CASTRWGLNTGELFF	TGTGCCAGTACCCGGTGGGGACTTAACACCGGGGAGCTGTTTTTT
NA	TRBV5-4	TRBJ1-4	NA	CASSPGGNEKLFF	TGTGCCAGCAGCCCGGGAGGTAATGAAAAACTGTTTTTT
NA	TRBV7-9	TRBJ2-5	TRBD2	CASSFFSGGQETQYF	TGTGCCAGCAGCTTCTTCTCGGGGGGCCAAGAGACCCAGTACTTC